This is a list of T cell receptor beta chains from one sample in a study of cytomegalovirus exposure and HLA in healthy donors. Method: immunoSEQ multiplex PCR; TCRdb's copy keeps in-frame clones and lacks some. In all, the sample yields 170,000 or so clones. The sample taken for sequencing was PBMCs. The receptors were sampled from a man aged 25-45 years in good health and CMV-seronegative. Each CDR3 is given without its conserved first and last residue.

J gene: TRBJ2-1; V gene: TRBV5-4; CDR3 protein: ASSLVHSANEQF
J gene: TRBJ1-2; V gene: TRBV19; CDR3 protein: ASSDRDYGYT
J gene: TRBJ1-1; V gene: TRBV7-9; CDR3 protein: ASSFRDRSRRAF
J gene: TRBJ1-1; V gene: TRBV14; CDR3 protein: ASRPGTLNTEAF
J gene: .; V gene: TRBV5-1; CDR3 protein: ASSTSAGGTYEQY
J gene: TRBJ2-1; V gene: TRBV5-6; CDR3 protein: ASSPGTHYNEQF
J gene: TRBJ2-2; V gene: TRBV5-5; CDR3 protein: ASSATGGWTGELF
J gene: TRBJ2-6; V gene: TRBV6-4; CDR3 protein: ASSYGAQGANVLT
J gene: TRBJ2-5; V gene: TRBV6-1; CDR3 protein: ASAHRSQETQY
J gene: TRBJ2-6; V gene: TRBV18; CDR3 protein: ASSPPSRVPGANVLT
J gene: .; V gene: TRBV6-1; CDR3 protein: ASRYRDTSYEQY
J gene: TRBJ1-2; V gene: TRBV28; CDR3 protein: ASRLTGLGGYT
J gene: TRBJ1-1; V gene: TRBV11-3; CDR3 protein: ASSPGGSNTEAF
J gene: TRBJ2-7; V gene: TRBV5-1; CDR3 protein: ASSLGGGRAYEQY
J gene: TRBJ1-2; V gene: TRBV19; CDR3 protein: ASSTRGQNYGYT
J gene: TRBJ2-1; V gene: TRBV7-3; CDR3 protein: ASSLSGSSYNEQF
J gene: TRBJ2-3; V gene: TRBV5-1; CDR3 protein: ASSLAGTTSTDTQY
J gene: TRBJ2-1; V gene: TRBV27; CDR3 protein: ASSLNDGAYNEQF
J gene: TRBJ2-7; V gene: TRBV11-1; CDR3 protein: ASSSGTPAYEQY
J gene: TRBJ2-2; V gene: TRBV7-2; CDR3 protein: ASSFRTARLELF
J gene: TRBJ1-4; V gene: TRBV7-9; CDR3 protein: ASTLREGEKLF
J gene: .; V gene: TRBV7-9; CDR3 protein: ASSSLASSGSYEQY
J gene: TRBJ1-3; V gene: TRBV15; CDR3 protein: ATSREGQHSGNTIY
J gene: TRBJ2-2; V gene: TRBV5-4; CDR3 protein: ASSLYKGSTGELF
J gene: TRBJ1-5; V gene: TRBV10-3; CDR3 protein: AISEDRISNQPQH
J gene: TRBJ2-2; V gene: TRBV14; CDR3 protein: ASSPILGGSTGELF
J gene: TRBJ1-2; V gene: TRBV5-1; CDR3 protein: ASSEGQGGYGYT
J gene: TRBJ1-3; V gene: TRBV15; CDR3 protein: ATSRGDSDINTIY
J gene: TRBJ1-4; V gene: TRBV4-2; CDR3 protein: ASSQDKSGGNEKLL
J gene: TRBJ2-6; V gene: TRBV5-1; CDR3 protein: ASSFDRPRANVLT
J gene: TRBJ2-3; V gene: TRBV9; CDR3 protein: ASSVAGYDTDTQY
J gene: .; V gene: TRBV14; CDR3 protein: ASSQRGHRGYEQY
J gene: TRBJ2-7; V gene: TRBV10-2; CDR3 protein: ASSGSGQGLGDEQY
J gene: TRBJ2-7; V gene: TRBV5-6; CDR3 protein: ASSSGDRGSHEQY
J gene: TRBJ1-5; V gene: TRBV2; CDR3 protein: ASRGTGNNQPQH
J gene: TRBJ2-3; V gene: TRBV29-1; CDR3 protein: SQRLAGVDTQY
J gene: TRBJ2-1; V gene: TRBV28; CDR3 protein: ASSLFGTSYNEQF
J gene: TRBJ1-1; V gene: TRBV7-9; CDR3 protein: ASSLDRSDTEAF
J gene: TRBJ1-5; V gene: TRBV11-3; CDR3 protein: ASSLEGGNQPQH
J gene: TRBJ2-3; V gene: TRBV6-4; CDR3 protein: ASKRDSDTDTQY
J gene: TRBJ1-1; V gene: TRBV5-1; CDR3 protein: ASSSATGLNTEAF
J gene: TRBJ1-1; V gene: TRBV6-5; CDR3 protein: ASSYSSGAQDTEAF
J gene: TRBJ2-3; V gene: TRBV7-2; CDR3 protein: ASSLASGSTDTQY
J gene: TRBJ1-1; V gene: TRBV28; CDR3 protein: ASTNWGQSAEAF
J gene: TRBJ2-5; V gene: TRBV5-4; CDR3 protein: ASSSPEGGETQY
J gene: TRBJ2-1; V gene: TRBV6-1; CDR3 protein: ASWQPGTGYNEQF
J gene: TRBJ2-1; V gene: TRBV5-1; CDR3 protein: ASSLGASGRYNEQF